A selection of T cell receptor beta chains follows, all from one sample in a study of blood T cell repertoires in COVID-19. Profiling relied on immunoSEQ multiplex PCR, and the TCRdb table lists in-frame clones only, not all of them. The data contain about 210,000 clones, roughly 84% of them singletons. Sequenced sample: PBMCs or T cells enriched from blood (not recorded which). These TCRs come from a man aged 30-40 years in a cohort exposed to, infected with or recovered from COVID-19 (not recorded which). The conserved cysteine and the conserved F or W are not part of the CDR3 here. Clone size is not always given. Where it is, it says once, few, many or a class for expanded clones.

. | TRBJ1-1 | TRBV11-2 | ASSLVEYSEAF
few | TRBJ2-2 | TRBV19 | ASSIASGSGTGELF
. | TRBJ2-3 | TRBV24-1 | ATSDFSDTQY
. | TRBJ2-5 | TRBV14 | ASSQEKGQAGTQY
few | TRBJ1-5 | TRBV6-5 | ASSSGTVNQPQH
once | TRBJ2-3 | TRBV12-3/TRBV12-4 | ASSSSGLAQY
. | TRBJ1-6 | TRBV3-1/TRBV3-2 | ASSQTYNSPLH
. | TRBJ1-2 | TRBV13 | ASSSISGSIYGYT
. | TRBJ1-1 | TRBV7-6 | ASSGREVDTEAF
once | TRBJ1-5 | TRBV7-9 | ASSRSTGTGGNQPQH
. | TRBJ1-4 | TRBV15 | ATSSYIRATNEKLF
. | TRBJ1-1 | TRBV15 | ATSRVGAGGTEAF
. | TRBJ2-7 | TRBV7-2 | ASSRTGVREQY
. | TRBJ2-2 | TRBV14 | ASSQGQGRSGELF
. | TRBJ2-3 | TRBV18 | ASSPPRGDTQY
. | TRBJ2-7 | TRBV28 | ASSLKAGTGGPSYEQY
few | TRBJ1-1 | TRBV10-3 | AIRSGTGVTEAF
. | TRBJ2-7 | TRBV11-2 | ASSLTSGQGYEQY
. | TRBJ2-1 | TRBV3-1/TRBV3-2 | ASSPPKRSYNEQF
. | TRBJ1-5 | TRBV27 | ASSLGGYQPQH
. | TRBJ1-5 | TRBV18 | ASSQGANQPQH
once | TRBJ2-5 | TRBV4-3 | ASSPTEQETQY
. | TRBJ1-1 | TRBV10-3 | AIGEGQGNTEAF
. | TRBJ2-1 | TRBV7-3 | ASSQTSGGGNEQF
once | TRBJ2-6 | TRBV5-8 | ASSRRGQGLDVLT
. | TRBJ1-1 | TRBV7-9 | ASSWDRGPLWETEAF
. | TRBJ2-1 | TRBV6-5 | ASQASGSRNEQF
. | TRBJ1-2 | TRBV18 | ASSANSNYGYT
. | TRBJ2-1 | TRBV7-2 | ASTIGGGNEQF
. | TRBJ2-3 | TRBV14 | ASSQVPGRVDTQY
. | TRBJ1-5 | TRBV19 | ASSLHDRGNQPQH
. | TRBJ1-2 | TRBV12-3/TRBV12-4 | ASSLAVGGGT
. | TRBJ2-1 | TRBV19 | ASSYSLGSSYNEQF
. | TRBJ1-5 | TRBV6-1 | ASSAIPLNPDRSRQPQH
once | TRBJ2-7 | TRBV5-1 | ASSFEGGRPLEQY
once | TRBJ2-7 | TRBV18 | ASSPSTTYEQY
. | TRBJ1-6 | TRBV12-3/TRBV12-4 | ASRPGQGYPLH
. | TRBJ2-5 | TRBV7-9 | ASSPEGQETQY
. | TRBJ2-1 | TRBV7-9 | ASTQSGFNEQF
. | TRBJ2-1 | TRBV28 | ASSLKTSGGYNEQF
. | TRBJ2-2 | TRBV5-1 | ASSSASGSYTGELF
. | TRBJ2-1 | TRBV5-4 | ASSLSGLLGNEQF
. | TRBJ2-1 | TRBV11-3 | ASSLAGGNNEQF
. | TRBJ1-2 | TRBV5-1 | ASSLMKRQDFNYGYT
. | TRBJ2-2 | TRBV5-1 | ASSLALDRAGELF
. | TRBJ2-2 | TRBV27 | ASSPTGGAGELF
. | TRBJ2-7 | TRBV28 | ASSSLEIGPDWEQY
. | TRBJ1-6 | TRBV18 | ASSPRGTGISPLH
. | TRBJ2-7 | TRBV27 | ASTPCRYEQY
few | TRBJ2-1 | TRBV4-2 | ASSTGVTGGGNEQF
. | TRBJ1-1 | TRBV3-1/TRBV3-2 | ASSQADTEAF
. | TRBJ1-1 | TRBV10-2 | ASSQGLADTEAF
. | TRBJ2-2 | TRBV29-1 | SVVATGELF
. | TRBJ2-6 | TRBV9 | ASSFNRDLDTYSGANVLT
. | TRBJ2-5 | TRBV7-9 | ASSLTGEYQETQY
. | TRBJ1-3 | TRBV18 | ASSFLMTGRSGNTIY
. | TRBJ1-1 | TRBV27 | ASSFSGAVTEAF
. | TRBJ1-1 | TRBV7-8 | ASSLAVGGAF